The rows below give T cell receptor beta chains drawn from one sample of a study of T-cell reconstitution after alpha-beta-depleted transplantation in children. TCRdb fed the PCR reads into MiXCR, producing one record per CDR3 protein. The sample consists of roughly 98,000 distinct CDR3 sequences, about 14% of them appearing once. Material: PBMCs, mostly from graft donor cells, obtained 180 days after TCRalphabeta/CD19-depleted stem cell transplant. The source of these receptors is a male patient between 2 and 10 years old who had a stem cell transplant for acute lymphoblastic leukemia, so the T cells may come from the graft donor. Each CDR3 is given with its conserved first and last residue. The D gene is left open where the match is weak. The size field is filled for only some rows; it gives once, few, many or a size class.

clone size: .
CDR3 length: 17
V gene: TRBV1
D gene: .
J gene: TRBJ2-7
CDR3 DNA: TGCACCAGCAGTTCCGGGACTAGCGGGAGGTACTCCTACGAGCAGTACTTC
CDR3 protein: CTSSSGTSGRYSYEQYF

clone size: .
CDR3 length: 16
V gene: TRBV18
D gene: .
J gene: TRBJ2-7
CDR3 DNA: TGTGCCAGCTCAGTAAGACCACCGGGAGCAGGATACGAGCAGTACTTC
CDR3 protein: CASSVRPPGAGYEQYF

clone size: .
CDR3 length: 12
V gene: TRBV29-1
D gene: .
J gene: TRBJ2-5
CDR3 DNA: TGCAGCGTTGAGGGGCGAACGGAGACCCAGTACTTC
CDR3 protein: CSVEGRTETQYF

clone size: .
CDR3 length: 14
V gene: TRBV6-5
D gene: .
J gene: TRBJ1-5
CDR3 DNA: TGTGCCAGCAGCTACAGGGTTAGCAATCAGCCCCAGCATTTT
CDR3 protein: CASSYRVSNQPQHF

clone size: .
CDR3 length: 14
V gene: TRBV25-1
D gene: .
J gene: TRBJ2-3
CDR3 DNA: TGTGCCAGCAGTTCATCTCAAGGGCCGGATACGCAGTATTTT
CDR3 protein: CASSSSQGPDTQYF

clone size: once
CDR3 length: 11
V gene: TRBV6-2/TRBV6-3
D gene: .
J gene: TRBJ2-2
CDR3 DNA: TGTGCCTGCAGTCCTGCCGGGGAGCTGTTTTTT
CDR3 protein: CACSPAGELFF

clone size: many
CDR3 length: 16
V gene: TRBV11-2
D gene: TRBD2
J gene: TRBJ2-1
CDR3 DNA: TGTGCCAGCAGCTTACTTCCGGGGGGGCCGGGCAATGAGCAGTTCTTC
CDR3 protein: CASSLLPGGPGNEQFF

clone size: .
CDR3 length: 15
V gene: TRBV30
D gene: TRBD1
J gene: TRBJ2-7
CDR3 DNA: TGTGCCTGGAGTGTAACGGGACAGGGGAACGACGAGCAGTACTTC
CDR3 protein: CAWSVTGQGNDEQYF

clone size: .
CDR3 length: 14
V gene: TRBV7-2
D gene: .
J gene: TRBJ2-7
CDR3 DNA: TGTGCCAGCAGCTTAGCAGGGTTCATCTACGAGCAGTACTTC
CDR3 protein: CASSLAGFIYEQYF

clone size: .
CDR3 length: 11
V gene: TRBV5-6
D gene: .
J gene: TRBJ1-1
CDR3 DNA: TGTGCCAGCAGCCGGGACACTGAAGCTTTCTTT
CDR3 protein: CASSRDTEAFF

clone size: .
CDR3 length: 13
V gene: TRBV7-6
D gene: .
J gene: TRBJ2-7
CDR3 DNA: TGTGCCAGCAGCTTAGTGACAGTGGGAGAGCAGTACTTC
CDR3 protein: CASSLVTVGEQYF

clone size: few
CDR3 length: 16
V gene: TRBV5-1
D gene: .
J gene: TRBJ2-1
CDR3 DNA: TGCGCCAGCAGCTTGGGATCGCTCACCCGGGGCAATGAGCAGTTCTTC
CDR3 protein: CASSLGSLTRGNEQFF

clone size: many
CDR3 length: 14
V gene: TRBV20-1
D gene: TRBD1
J gene: TRBJ1-6
CDR3 DNA: TGCAGTGCTCTAATGGGACAGATAAATTCACCCCTCCACTTT
CDR3 protein: CSALMGQINSPLHF

clone size: .
CDR3 length: 19
V gene: TRBV25-1
D gene: TRBD2
J gene: TRBJ2-7
CDR3 DNA: TGTGCCAGCAGTGAATATACGCGTAAGCGGGGGAAAGTGTGGCACGAGCAGTACTTC
CDR3 protein: CASSEYTRKRGKVWHEQYF

clone size: .
CDR3 length: 12
V gene: TRBV5-1
D gene: .
J gene: TRBJ2-1
CDR3 DNA: TGCGCCAGCACGTCGGGGGCGTTTGAGCAGTTCTTC
CDR3 protein: CASTSGAFEQFF

clone size: .
CDR3 length: 14
V gene: TRBV4-3
D gene: .
J gene: TRBJ2-3
CDR3 DNA: TGCGCCAGCAGCCAAATTTCAGGGGTGGATACGCAGTATTTT
CDR3 protein: CASSQISGVDTQYF

clone size: many
CDR3 length: 14
V gene: TRBV4-3
D gene: .
J gene: TRBJ2-7
CDR3 DNA: TGCGCCAGCAGCCCGGAGAGAGGTACCTACGAGCAGTACTTC
CDR3 protein: CASSPERGTYEQYF

clone size: .
CDR3 length: 16
V gene: TRBV5-5
D gene: .
J gene: TRBJ1-5
CDR3 DNA: TGTGCCAGCAGCTCCCTTGGCCTACTTCCCAATCAGCCCCAGCATTTT
CDR3 protein: CASSSLGLLPNQPQHF

clone size: .
CDR3 length: 13
V gene: TRBV5-1
D gene: .
J gene: TRBJ1-4
CDR3 DNA: TGCGCCAGCAGCTTAGGAGTCAATGAAAAACTGTTTTTT
CDR3 protein: CASSLGVNEKLFF

clone size: .
CDR3 length: 14
V gene: TRBV5-1
D gene: TRBD1
J gene: TRBJ1-2
CDR3 DNA: TGCGCCAGCAGAAACAGGGGGCCGGACTATGGCTACACCTTC
CDR3 protein: CASRNRGPDYGYTF

clone size: .
CDR3 length: 16
V gene: TRBV5-1
D gene: TRBD2
J gene: TRBJ2-1
CDR3 DNA: TGCGCCAGCAGCTTGGACACGGGACTAGCGTTAGATGATCAGTTCTTC
CDR3 protein: CASSLDTGLALDDQFF

clone size: once
CDR3 length: 14
V gene: TRBV7-2
D gene: TRBD1
J gene: TRBJ1-2
CDR3 DNA: TGTGCCAGCAGCCCACGGGACAGACTCTATGGCTACACCTTC
CDR3 protein: CASSPRDRLYGYTF